The rows below give T cell receptor beta chains drawn from one sample of a study of radiation and T cells in renal cell carcinoma. Clones were read by immunoSEQ multiplex PCR, and TCRdb kept only the in-frame ones, dropping some. The table includes around 140,000 clones, around 78% detected once. This sample comprised blood, obtained from a patient whose treatment included radiotherapy and nephrectomy. The receptors derive from a woman aged 50 to 65 with renal cell carcinoma. Each CDR3 is given with its conserved first and last residue. Each record gives: J gene, D gene, clone size, V gene, CDR3 DNA, CDR3 protein. D genes are given only for firm matches. Some rows have no size entry. The others give once, few or many, or a class for an expanded clone.

>TRBJ2-7|NA|NA|TRBV30
TGTGCCTGGAGTGGATTCTTTAGGGGGGGGAACGAGCAGTACTTC
CAWSGFFRGGNEQYF
>TRBJ2-5|NA|NA|TRBV7-9
TGTGCCAGCAGCTTACTTGAGACCCAGTACTTC
CASSLLETQYF
>TRBJ2-6|NA|NA|TRBV25-1
TGTGCCAGCAGTGAAGGAGGGAGCTCTGGGGCCAACGTCCTGACTTTC
CASSEGGSSGANVLTF
>TRBJ1-2|NA|NA|TRBV27
TGTGCCAGCAGTTCCCCGGCCGCTAACTATGGCTACACCTTC
CASSSPAANYGYTF
>TRBJ1-1|NA|NA|TRBV5-1
TGCGCCAGCAGCTTGGTAGGTAGATCTCAAGCTTTCTTT
CASSLVGRSQAFF
>TRBJ1-3|NA|NA|TRBV30
TGTGCCTGGATTAGAATTCCGAGGGACTCTGGAAACACCATATATTTT
CAWIRIPRDSGNTIYF
>TRBJ1-2|NA|NA|TRBV4-1
TGCGCCAGCAGCCCAGGGGACGCCTCCAACTATGGCTACACCTTC
CASSPGDASNYGYTF
>TRBJ1-2|TRBD1|once|TRBV7-8
TGTGCCAGCAGCCCGGGGACAGGGGGCTTTGGCTACACCTTC
CASSPGTGGFGYTF
>TRBJ2-5|NA|NA|TRBV23-1
TGCGCCAGCAGCTACAGGATTCAAGAGACCCAGTACTTC
CASSYRIQETQYF
>TRBJ2-7|NA|NA|TRBV19
TGTGCCAGTTCGGACAGTCATAGATCTTACGAGCAGTACTTC
CASSDSHRSYEQYF
>TRBJ2-2|TRBD2|NA|TRBV2
TGTGCCAGCAGGGGCGGGAGATCGAACACCGGGGAGCTGTTTTTT
CASRGGRSNTGELFF
>TRBJ2-3|NA|NA|TRBV5-6
TGTGCCAGCAGAGAGACAGGGGAGGGGACAACGCAGTATTTT
CASRETGEGTTQYF
>TRBJ1-3|TRBD1|NA|TRBV28
TGTGCCAGCAGTTTAGCGACAGGGACCGGAAACACCATATATTTT
CASSLATGTGNTIYF
>TRBJ1-2|NA|NA|TRBV6-6
TGTGCCAGCAGTAATATTAACTATGGCTACACCTTC
CASSNINYGYTF
>TRBJ2-2|TRBD1|NA|TRBV9
TGTGCCAGCAGCGTATCAACCGGGACAGAAGGGAACACCGGGGAGCTGTTTTTT
CASSVSTGTEGNTGELFF
>TRBJ1-1|NA|NA|TRBV4-3
TGCGCCAGCAGCCAAGGGCCCCTTTCGACTGAAGCTTTCTTT
CASSQGPLSTEAFF
>TRBJ2-7|NA|NA|TRBV7-8
TGTGCCAGCAGCTGGGGCCGGGCAAGGGACTCCTACGAGCAGTACTTC
CASSWGRARDSYEQYF
>TRBJ2-7|TRBD1|NA|TRBV18
TGTGCCAGCTCACCACAGACAGGGAACTACGAGCAGTACTTC
CASSPQTGNYEQYF
>TRBJ1-5|NA|NA|TRBV7-9
TGTGCCAGCAGCTTGGGTTATAGCAATCAGCCCCAGCATTTT
CASSLGYSNQPQHF
>TRBJ1-5|NA|NA|TRBV7-9
TGTGCCAGCAGCCCCGGCAGGCTGGGGAGCAATCAGCCCCAGCATTTT
CASSPGRLGSNQPQHF
>TRBJ1-1|TRBD1|NA|TRBV28
TGTGCCAGCAGTTTACCTGACAGGGGAACTGAAGCTTTCTTT
CASSLPDRGTEAFF
>TRBJ2-7|NA|NA|TRBV10-3
TGTGCCATCAGTCCGGGACGGTCCTACGAGCAGTACTTC
CAISPGRSYEQYF
>TRBJ2-7|TRBD1|NA|TRBV6-5
TGTGCCAGCAGTTCAGTAGGGGGCCTTTCTGACGAGCAGTACTTC
CASSSVGGLSDEQYF
>TRBJ2-7|NA|once|TRBV7-2
TGTGCCAGCAGCTTAAGGTGGGGCGAGCAGTACTTC
CASSLRWGEQYF
>TRBJ2-2|TRBD2|NA|TRBV25-1
TGTGCCAGCAGTGGTCTAGCGGGAGTGGCCGGGGAGCTGTTTTTT
CASSGLAGVAGELFF
>TRBJ1-1|NA|NA|TRBV20-1
TGCAGTGCTGAGGACACTGAAGCTTTCTTT
CSAEDTEAFF
>TRBJ1-1|TRBD1|NA|TRBV28
TGTGCCAGCAGTGAACCGGGACAGGGGGATGAAGCTTTCTTT
CASSEPGQGDEAFF
>TRBJ1-3|NA|NA|TRBV4-1
TGCGCCAGCAGCCAAGATTCGCCGCACTCTGGAAACACCATATATTTT
CASSQDSPHSGNTIYF
>TRBJ1-4|NA|few|TRBV6-5
TGTGCCAGCAGTTATGGATGGGGGATTGAAAAACTGTTTTTT
CASSYGWGIEKLFF
>TRBJ1-1|NA|few|TRBV4-1
TGCGCCAGCAGCCTCCCAAACACTGAAGCTTTCTTT
CASSLPNTEAFF
>TRBJ2-7|TRBD2|NA|TRBV6-6
TGTGCCAGCGGCGAGCGGGGGGACTACTACGAGCAGTACTTC
CASGERGDYYEQYF
>TRBJ2-3|NA|NA|TRBV5-1
TGCGCCAGCAGCTTGGTGGCGGGCACAGATACGCAGTATTTT
CASSLVAGTDTQYF
>TRBJ2-1|TRBD2|few|TRBV7-9
TGTGCCAGCAGCTATAGCGGGGGGGCCTACAATGAGCAGTTCTTC
CASSYSGGAYNEQFF
>TRBJ2-1|NA|NA|TRBV5-1
TGCGCCAGCACAATTTTGGGCATGGGGAAGCAGTTCTTC
CASTILGMGKQFF
>TRBJ2-2|NA|NA|TRBV6-1
TGTGCCAGCAGTGAAGTGGGAGTCGGGGAGCTGTTTTTT
CASSEVGVGELFF
>TRBJ1-3|NA|few|TRBV9
TGTGCCAGCAGCGTAGAGGGGGGAAACACCATATATTTT
CASSVEGGNTIYF
>TRBJ2-7|NA|NA|TRBV5-1
TGCGCCAGCAGCCCCGGGAGCCGTGATGAGCAGTACTTC
CASSPGSRDEQYF
>TRBJ2-7|NA|NA|TRBV15
TGTGCCACCAGACGCGACAGGTACCCCTTTGGAGAGCAGTACTTC
CATRRDRYPFGEQYF
>TRBJ1-1|NA|few|TRBV5-1
TGCGCCAGCAGCCAAAGACAGGCGAACACTGAAGCTTTCTTT
CASSQRQANTEAFF
>TRBJ1-1|NA|NA|TRBV9
TGTGCCAGCAGCGTAGTATCGGGTACTGAAGCTTTCTTT
CASSVVSGTEAFF
>TRBJ1-2|TRBD1|once|TRBV5-4
TGTGCCAGCAGCTTGGAGGACAGGGCCTATGGCTACACCTTC
CASSLEDRAYGYTF
>TRBJ2-7|NA|NA|TRBV7-2
TGTGCCAGCAGTTCCGCTTCAGGGGAGTACGAGCAGTACTTC
CASSSASGEYEQYF
>TRBJ2-7|NA|NA|TRBV5-6
TGTGCCAGCAGCTTTCGTCGCGAGCAGTACTTC
CASSFRREQYF
>TRBJ2-5|NA|NA|TRBV2
TGTGCCAGCAGTGTCTCAGTGAACCAAGAGACCCAGTACTTC
CASSVSVNQETQYF
>TRBJ2-7|TRBD1|NA|TRBV13
TGTGCCAGCAGCTCTAGTCCCGGGACAGGTGTCTCCTACGAGCAGTACTTC
CASSSSPGTGVSYEQYF
>TRBJ1-1|TRBD1|NA|TRBV4-1
TGCGCCAGCAGTTATGACAGGGTAACTGAAGCTTTCTTT
CASSYDRVTEAFF
>TRBJ1-1|NA|NA|TRBV30
TGTGCCTGGAGTGTAGGGGCACAGGGGAACACTGAAGCTTTCTTT
CAWSVGAQGNTEAFF
>TRBJ1-1|NA|once|TRBV5-1
TGCGCCAGCAGCCTCCTACAGGAAAAGGGGACTGAAGCTTTCTTT
CASSLLQEKGTEAFF
>TRBJ2-7|NA|NA|TRBV9
TGTGCCAGCAGCGTAGGTCCAGAAACCTACGAGCAGTACTTC
CASSVGPETYEQYF
>TRBJ2-2|NA|NA|TRBV11-3
TGTGCCAGCAGTTCTAGTCCTGACACCGGGGAGCTGTTTTTT
CASSSSPDTGELFF
>TRBJ1-1|NA|NA|TRBV7-9
TGTGCCAGCAGCTCTTGGACCCCTGAAGACACTGAAGCTTTCTTT
CASSSWTPEDTEAFF
>TRBJ2-4|TRBD2|NA|TRBV29-1
TGCAGCGTTGGACTAGCGGAGGGTCAGTACTTC
CSVGLAEGQYF
>TRBJ1-2|NA|NA|TRBV6-6
TGTGCCAGCAGTCGGACACGAAACTATGGCTACACCTTC
CASSRTRNYGYTF